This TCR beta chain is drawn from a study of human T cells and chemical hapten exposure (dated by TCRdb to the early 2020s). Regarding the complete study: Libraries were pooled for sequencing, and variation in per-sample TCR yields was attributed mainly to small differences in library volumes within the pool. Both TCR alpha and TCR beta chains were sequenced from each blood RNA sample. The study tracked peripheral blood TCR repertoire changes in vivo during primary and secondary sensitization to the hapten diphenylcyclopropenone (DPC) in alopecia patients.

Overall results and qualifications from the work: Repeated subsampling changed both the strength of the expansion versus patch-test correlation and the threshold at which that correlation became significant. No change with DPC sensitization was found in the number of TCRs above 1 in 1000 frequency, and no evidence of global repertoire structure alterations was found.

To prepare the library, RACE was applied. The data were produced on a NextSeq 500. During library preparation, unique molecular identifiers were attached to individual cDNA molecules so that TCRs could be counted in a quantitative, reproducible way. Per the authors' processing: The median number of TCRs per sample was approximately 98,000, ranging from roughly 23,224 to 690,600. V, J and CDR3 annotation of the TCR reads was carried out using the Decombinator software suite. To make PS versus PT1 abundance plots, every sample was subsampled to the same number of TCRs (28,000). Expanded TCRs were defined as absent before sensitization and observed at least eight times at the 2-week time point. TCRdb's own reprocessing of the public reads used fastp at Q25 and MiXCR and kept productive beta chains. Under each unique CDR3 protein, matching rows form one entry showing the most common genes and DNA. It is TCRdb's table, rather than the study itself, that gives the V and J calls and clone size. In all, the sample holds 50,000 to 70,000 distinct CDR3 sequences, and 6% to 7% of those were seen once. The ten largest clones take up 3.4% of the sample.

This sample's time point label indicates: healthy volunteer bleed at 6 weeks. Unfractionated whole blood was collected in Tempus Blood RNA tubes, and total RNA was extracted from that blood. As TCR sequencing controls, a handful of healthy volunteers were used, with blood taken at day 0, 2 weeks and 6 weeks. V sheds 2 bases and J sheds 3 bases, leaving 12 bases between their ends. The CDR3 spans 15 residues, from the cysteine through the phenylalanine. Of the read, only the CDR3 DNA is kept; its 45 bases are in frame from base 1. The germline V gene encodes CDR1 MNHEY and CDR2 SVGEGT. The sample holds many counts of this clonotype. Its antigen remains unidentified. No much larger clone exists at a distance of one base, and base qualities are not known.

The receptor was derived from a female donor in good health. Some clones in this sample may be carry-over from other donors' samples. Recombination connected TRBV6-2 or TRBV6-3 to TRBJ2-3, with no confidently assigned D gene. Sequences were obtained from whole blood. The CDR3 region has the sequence CASSYGRLETDTQYF. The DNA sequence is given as TGTGCCAGCAGTTACGGGCGGCTTGAGACAGATACGCAGTATTTT.